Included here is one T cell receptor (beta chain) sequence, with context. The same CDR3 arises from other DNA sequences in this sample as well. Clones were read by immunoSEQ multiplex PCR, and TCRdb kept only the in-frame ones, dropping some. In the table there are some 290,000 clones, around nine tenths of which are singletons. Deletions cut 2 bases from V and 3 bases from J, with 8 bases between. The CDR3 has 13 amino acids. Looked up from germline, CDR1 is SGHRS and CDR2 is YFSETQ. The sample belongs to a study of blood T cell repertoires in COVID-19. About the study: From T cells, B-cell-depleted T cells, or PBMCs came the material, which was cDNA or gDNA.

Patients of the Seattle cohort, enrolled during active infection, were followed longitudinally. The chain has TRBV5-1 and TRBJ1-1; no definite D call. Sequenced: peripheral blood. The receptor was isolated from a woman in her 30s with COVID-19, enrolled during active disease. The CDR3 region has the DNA TGCGCCAGCAGCTTCAACGGGTACACTGAAGCTTTCTTT. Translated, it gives CASSFNGYTEAFF.